The 28 T cell receptor beta chains below were found in one sample sequenced in a study of blood T cell repertoires in COVID-19 (TCRdb year 2020). The library was made by the immunoSEQ multiplex PCR assay. Sourced from immuneACCESS, this table was stored by TCRdb with only in-frame sequences that have V and J called. A share of the clones is absent; for the studies checked, an unresolved V gene accounts for under half, and the remainder has no known explanation. The sample records under 250,000 clones, around 83% of which are singletons. Around 8.1% of the sample is taken by the ten largest. The sequenced material came from peripheral blood. These receptors came from a man aged 40-49 years with active or convalescent COVID-19.

The chain recombines TRBV2 with TRBJ2-3, with D tentatively TRBD2 (5 bases). V dropped 4 bases and J dropped 0 bases, with 11 bases sitting between them. Germline loops: CDR1 SNHLY, CDR2 FYNNEI. The length of the CDR3 is 15 residues. The CDR3 sequence is CASSVSGLSTDTQYF. CDR3 DNA: TGTGCCAGCAGTGTAAGCGGCCTAAGCACAGATACGCAGTATTTT. Variable domain in full (rest from reference TRBV2 and TRBJ2-3): EPEVTQTPSHQVTQMGQEVILRCVPISNHLYFYWYRQILGQKVEFLVSFYNNEISEKSEIFDDQFSVERPDGSNFTLKIRSTKLEDSAMYFCASSVSGLSTDTQYFGPGTRLTVL.

This chain connects TRBV7-9 to TRBJ1-6; D is unclear. The CDR3 is 14 residues long. V was shortened by 8 bases and J by 5 bases, with 13 bases between the two germline ends. Germline V gives CDR1 SEHNR, CDR2 FQNEAQ (reference sequence). The CDR3, as DNA: TGTGCCAGCGGTCGGGGAGAACATAATTCACCCCTCCACTTT. Translating it yields CASGRGEHNSPLHF. Variable domain in full (rest from reference TRBV7-9 and TRBJ1-6): DTGVSQNPRHKITKRGQNVTFRCDPISEHNRLYWYRQTLGQGPEFLTYFQNEAQLEKSRLLSDRFSAERPKGSFSTLEIQRTEQGDSAMYLCASGRGEHNSPLHFGNGTRLTVT.

The chain recombines TRBV5-1 with TRBJ2-1, with TRBD2 matching 10 bases. Trimming removed 4 bases from V and 4 bases from J; junction bases left unmatched: 8. Germline CDR1 reads SGHRS; CDR2 reads YFSETQ. The CDR3 spans 16 residues. For the CDR3, the DNA is TGCGCCAGCAGCCTCTATGGACTAGCGGATTACAATGAGCAGTTCTTC. As protein: CASSLYGLADYNEQFF. Filled out from reference TRBV5-1 and TRBJ2-1, the complete variable domain reads KAGVTQTPRYLIKTRGQQVTLSCSPISGHRSVSWYQQTPGQGLQFLFEYFSETQRNKGNFPGRFSGRQFSNSRSEMNVSTLELGDSALYLCASSLYGLADYNEQFFGPGTRLTVL.

To note about this clone: The sample has other DNA sequences that encode this CDR3 too. The chain links TRBV12-3 or TRBV12-4 to TRBJ1-2, with D maybe TRBD1 (5 bases). The CDR3 covers 12 residues. Trimming took off 6 bases at V and 7 bases at J, with 12 bases between the two ends. Here the CDR3 DNA reads TGTGCCAGCAGCCTCGCAAGGGGTGGCTACACCTTC. It yields the protein CASSLARGGYTF.

This chain joins TRBV5-1 and TRBJ2-7, with 11 bases matching TRBD2. The V gene's germline CDR1 is SGHRS and CDR2 YFSETQ. The CDR3 runs 16 residues. The J segment lost 3 bases and the V segment lost 4 bases, leaving 9 bases of the junction unmatched. CDR3 region: CASSIGGTSGFYEQYF. For the CDR3, the DNA is TGCGCCAGCAGCATAGGAGGGACTAGCGGATTCTACGAGCAGTACTTC.

V gene TRBV25-1 combines with J gene TRBJ1-1; D is uncertain. CDR1 and CDR2 from the germline V gene are MGHDK and SYGVNS. Deletions cut 3 bases from V and 4 bases from J, with 15 bases between. This CDR3 has 15 amino acids. CDR3 loop: CASSDVGEGGTEAFF. As DNA, the CDR3 is TGTGCCAGCAGTGATGTCGGGGAGGGAGGCACTGAAGCTTTCTTT.

The V gene is TRBV6-2 or TRBV6-3, the J gene TRBJ1-1; D unclear. The CDR3 is 13 residues long. The germline V and J ends were trimmed by 2 bases and 2 bases, with 6 bases remaining between them. Germline V lookup: CDR1 MNHEY, CDR2 SVGEGT. CDR3 residues: CASSYILNTEAFF. CDR3 coding DNA: TGTGCCAGCAGTTACATTCTCAACACTGAAGCTTTCTTT.

The chain has TRBV5-1 and TRBJ2-3; TRBD2 matches 13 bases. The junction had 7 bases not matched to a gene; V was cut back by 4 bases and J by 2 bases. Germline V gene lookup returns CDR1 SGHRS and CDR2 YFSETQ. The CDR3 is 17 residues long. The CDR3 DNA reads as TGCGCCAGCAGCCTGTCGACTAGCGGGGGGCCCACAGATACGCAGTATTTT. It specifies CASSLSTSGGPTDTQYF.

This clone was found a few times. V gene TRBV7-9 combines with J gene TRBJ1-2; D unclear. The CDR3 sequence is 16 residues long. V shed 4 bases and J shed 8 bases, with 23 bases lying between them. Germline V gene lookup returns CDR1 SEHNR and CDR2 FQNEAQ (reference sequence). This chain's CDR3 is CASSYSGFGLGSGYTF. The CDR3 region has the DNA TGTGCCAGCAGCTACAGCGGATTCGGCCTGGGCTCGGGCTACACCTTC.

The chain is built from TRBV10-3 and TRBJ2-7; 12 positions agree with TRBD2. From germline, CDR1 is ENHRY and CDR2 SYGVKD. The CDR3 loop spans 14 amino acids. V gave up 4 bases and J gave up 6 bases; unmatched junction bases: 4. Here the CDR3 DNA reads TGTGCCATCAGTGGGGGACTAGCGGGCTCCGAGCAGTACTTC. It yields the protein CAISGGLAGSEQYF.

The J gene is TRBJ2-5, the V gene TRBV19; 7 nucleotides match TRBD2. This CDR3 is built from 13 residues. Germline V gene data show CDR1 as LNHDA and CDR2 as SQIVND (reference sequence). The junction had 7 bases not matched to a gene; V was cut back by 3 bases and J by 9 bases. The CDR3 DNA sequence: TGTGCCAGTAGTATTATGGCGGGGGAGGCCCAGTACTTC. This encodes CASSIMAGEAQYF. The complete variable domain, with remaining parts taken from reference TRBV19 and TRBJ2-5, reads DGGITQSPKYLFRKEGQNVTLSCEQNLNHDAMYWYRQDPGQGLRLIYYSQIVNDFQKGDIAEGYSVSREKKESFPLTVTSAQKNPTAFYLCASSIMAGEAQYFGPGTRLLVL.

The V call is TRBV14, the J call TRBJ2-7; D gene uncertain. In germline, CDR1 is SGHDN, CDR2 FVKESK. CDR3 length: 14 amino acids. Trimming pared 1 base from V and 4 bases from J, leaving 11 bases between. CDR3 sequence (DNA): TGTGCCAGCAGCCAAGGTACAAGTATGTACGAGCAGTACTTC. It codes for CASSQGTSMYEQYF. The full variable domain, with the rest looked up from reference TRBV14 and TRBJ2-7, is EAGVTQFPSHSVIEKGQTVTLRCDPISGHDNLYWYRRVMGKEIKFLLHFVKESKQDESGMPNNRFLAERTGGTYSTLKVQPAELEDSGVYFCASSQGTSMYEQYFGPGTRLTVT.

This clone was seen just once. The chain combines TRBV6-5 with TRBJ1-1; D may be TRBD1 (6 bases). CDR1 is MNHEY, CDR2 SVGAGI, per germline. The V gene lost 6 bases and the J gene lost 3 bases, with 17 bases spanning the gap. The CDR3 loop spans 15 amino acids. The CDR3 region is CASSTGPRGDTEAFF. The CDR3 nucleotides read TGTGCCAGCAGCACAGGGCCACGGGGGGACACTGAAGCTTTCTTT.

V is TRBV28 and J is TRBJ2-3, with 9 positions matching TRBD2. There are 15 residues in the CDR3. Germline CDR1 MDHEN, CDR2 SYDVKM. V shed 6 bases and J 4 bases; nucleotides not matched to a gene: 8. The CDR3 protein is CASRQTGTSSDTQYF. The CDR3 nucleotides are TGTGCCAGCAGACAAACCGGGACTAGCTCAGATACGCAGTATTTT.

This clone came up once. The rearrangement joins TRBV7-2 to TRBJ2-3; TRBD1 matches 10 bases. Per the germline V gene, CDR1 is SGHTA and CDR2 is FQGNSA. The CDR3 length is 16 residues. The ends lost 0 bases at V and 3 bases at J; junction bases unmatched: 3. The CDR3: CASSLARDRGTDTQYF. The CDR3 nucleotides read TGTGCCAGCAGCTTAGCCCGGGACAGGGGAACAGATACGCAGTATTTT.

The chain combines TRBV7-2 with TRBJ2-5, with D perhaps TRBD2 (5 bases). The germline V gene has CDR1 SGHTA and CDR2 FQGNSA. The CDR3 runs to 12 residues. V gave up 3 bases and J gave up 5 bases, with 7 bases separating them. Written as DNA, the CDR3 is TGTGCCAGCAGCTTCGGCGGGGAGACCCAGTACTTC. Encoded protein: CASSFGGETQYF. The whole variable domain, remainder taken from reference TRBV7-2 and TRBJ2-5, is GAGVSQSPSNKVTEKGKDVELRCDPISGHTALYWYRQSLGQGLEFLIYFQGNSAPDKSGLPSDRFSAERTGGSVSTLTIQRTQQEDSAVYLCASSFGGETQYFGPGTRLLVL.

The rearrangement joins TRBV28 to TRBJ1-1; D remains ambiguous. In germline, CDR1 is MDHEN, CDR2 SYDVKM. The CDR3 runs to 15 residues. V was clipped by 5 bases and J by 1 base, with 14 bases between them. The DNA for the CDR3 is TGTGCCAGCAGTCCCCTCGTTGGGAGGAACACTGAAGCTTTCTTT. This encodes CASSPLVGRNTEAFF.

The genes are TRBV4-1 and TRBJ1-2; 8 positions match TRBD1. Germline lookup yields CDR1 MGHRA and CDR2 YSYEKL. Trimming cost V 4 bases and J 4 bases; bases outside gene matches: 8. There are 15 residues in the CDR3. The chain's CDR3 is CASSLDRGGVYGYTF. The CDR3 nucleotides are TGCGCCAGCAGCCTAGACAGGGGCGGTGTCTATGGCTACACCTTC.

The V call is TRBV27, the J call TRBJ1-6; a weak D match, TRBD1 (6 bases). This CDR3 is 14 amino acids long. CDR1 and CDR2 from the germline V gene are MNHEY and SMNVEV (reference sequence). Trimming shortened V by 3 bases and J by 10 bases, and 13 bases separated the two germline ends. In DNA, the CDR3 is TGTGCCAGCAGTTTCACAGGGTCCGTATCACCCCTCCACTTT. It is translated as CASSFTGSVSPLHF.

The rearrangement links TRBV24-1 to TRBJ1-6; TRBD1 matches 8 bases. The CDR3 contains 15 residues. The ends lost 7 bases at V and 7 bases at J; junction bases unmatched: 8. The germline V gene encodes CDR1 KGHDR and CDR2 SFDVKD. The CDR3 sequence is CATSPSGGKNSPLHF. The CDR3 bases are TGTGCCACCAGCCCTTCAGGGGGCAAAAATTCACCCCTCCACTTT.

V usage is TRBV19 and J usage is TRBJ1-1; D is unresolved. The CDR3 extends over 12 amino acids. Trimming pared 6 bases from V and 1 base from J, leaving 6 bases between. CDR1 and CDR2 from the germline V gene are LNHDA and SQIVND (reference sequence). The CDR3 DNA sequence: TGTGCCAGTAGACGGGGGAACACTGAAGCTTTCTTT. It encodes CASRRGNTEAFF.

The CDR3 protein is CASSQAGFYNEQFF. CDR3 sequence (DNA): TGTGCCAGCAGCCAAGCCGGGTTTTACAATGAGCAGTTCTTC. The chain has TRBV11-2 and TRBJ2-1, with D uncertain. Germline CDR1 reads SGHAT; CDR2 reads FQNNGV. CDR3 length equals 14 residues. The ends were cut back, 5 bases at V and 4 bases at J, with 12 bases in the middle.

This chain joins TRBV19 and TRBJ1-4; TRBD1 matches 7 bases. Trimming took 4 bases from V and 8 from J; bases not matched to a gene: 13. Germline values: CDR1 LNHDA, CDR2 SQIVND (reference sequence). This CDR3 is built from 16 residues. CDR3 nucleotide sequence: TGTGCCAGTAGTACCCCGGGACAGCTTTCCGAAGAAAAACTGTTTTTT. Translating it yields CASSTPGQLSEEKLFF.

CDR3 in amino acids: CSARQGEEQYF. CDR3 sequence (DNA): TGCAGTGCTCGTCAGGGGGAAGAGCAGTACTTC. The V call is TRBV20-1, the J call TRBJ2-7, with 7 positions matching TRBD1. Per germline, CDR1 DFQATT and CDR2 SNEGSKA (reference sequence). CDR3 length equals 11 residues. The junction had 5 bases not matched to a gene; V was cut back by 5 bases and J by 7 bases.

To note about this clone: Other DNA sequences in the sample encode the same CDR3. The chain is built from TRBV18 and TRBJ1-2; TRBD1 aligns across 7 bases. The CDR3 length is 13 residues. Germline CDR1 reads KGHSH; CDR2 reads LQKENI. Trimming removed 3 bases from V and 3 bases from J; junction bases left unmatched: 1. As DNA, the CDR3 is TGTGCCAGCTCACCCGGGACAGACTATGGCTACACCTTC. Protein product: CASSPGTDYGYTF. Together with reference TRBV18 and TRBJ1-2, the CDR3 gives the full variable domain: NAGVMQNPRHLVRRRGQEARLRCSPMKGHSHVYWYRQLPEEGLKFMVYLQKENIIDESGMPKERFSAEFPKEGPSILRIQQVVRGDSAAYFCASSPGTDYGYTFGSGTRLTVV.

This clone came up once. Other nucleotide sequences in the sample specify the same CDR3. The chain uses TRBV5-1 and TRBJ2-5; TRBD1 agrees at 12 bases. The CDR3 loop spans 15 amino acids. In germline, CDR1 is SGHRS, CDR2 YFSETQ. The trim removed 4 bases at V and 5 bases at J, leaving 6 bases unmatched. The chain's CDR3 is CASSTGQGAQETQYF. The DNA for the CDR3 is TGCGCCAGCAGCACGGGACAGGGGGCGCAGGAGACCCAGTACTTC.

The chain links TRBV11-3 to TRBJ1-1; 9 bases match TRBD1. CDR1 SGHNT and CDR2 YENEEA come from the germline V gene. This CDR3 region has 16 residues. Unmatched junction bases numbered 10, after V lost 3 bases and J lost 5 bases. The CDR3 sequence is CASSLPGQGKGTEAFF. CDR3 bases: TGTGCCAGCAGCTTGCCGGGACAGGGAAAGGGGACTGAAGCTTTCTTT.

The chain has TRBV5-4 and TRBJ1-1; tentatively, D is TRBD1 (6 bases). The CDR3 runs to 14 residues. Trimming took off 4 bases at V and 0 bases at J, with 10 bases between the two ends. In germline, CDR1 is SGHNT, CDR2 YYREEE (reference sequence). CDR3 bases: TGTGCCAGCAGCCAACAGGGCCTGAACACTGAAGCTTTCTTT. It specifies CASSQQGLNTEAFF.